This entry describes one T cell receptor beta chain. This sample is part of a study of cytomegalovirus exposure and HLA in healthy donors. Germline-derived CDR1 and CDR2 are KGHSH and LQKENI. This CDR3 spans 17 amino acids. Trimming removed 0 bases at V and 2 bases at J, with 17 bases between. Researchers ran the PCR with 60 Vbeta and 13 Jbeta primers. The table came from immunoSEQ multiplex PCR; TCRdb's copy has only in-frame clones and leaves some out. Seen here are approximately 100,000 clones, around 81% observed once, and the top ten hold over 2%. Material for sequencing was PBMCs. The rearrangement uses TRBV18 and TRBJ2-7, with a weak D call TRBD2 (6 bases). This receptor was identified in a man in his late teens or twenties in good health and CMV-seronegative. CDR3 loop: CASSPPKAGPTPYEQYF. The CDR3 region has the DNA TGTGCCAGCTCACCACCGAAGGCGGGGCCGACGCCCTACGAGCAGTACTTC.